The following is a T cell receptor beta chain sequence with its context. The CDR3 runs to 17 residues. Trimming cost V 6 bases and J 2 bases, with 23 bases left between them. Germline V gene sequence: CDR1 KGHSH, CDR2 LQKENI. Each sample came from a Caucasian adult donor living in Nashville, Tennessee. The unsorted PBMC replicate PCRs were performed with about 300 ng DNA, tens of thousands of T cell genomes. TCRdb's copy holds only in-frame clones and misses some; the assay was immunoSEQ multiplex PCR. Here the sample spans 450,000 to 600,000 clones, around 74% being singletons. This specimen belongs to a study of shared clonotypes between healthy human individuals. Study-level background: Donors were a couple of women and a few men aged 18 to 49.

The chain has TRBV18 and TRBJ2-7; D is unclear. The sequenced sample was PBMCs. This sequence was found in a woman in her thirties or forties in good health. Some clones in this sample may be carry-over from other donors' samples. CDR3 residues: CASSHRQGSIDTYEQYF. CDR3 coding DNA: TGTGCCAGCTCCCACCGGCAAGGGTCTATAGATACCTACGAGCAGTACTTC.